The rows below give T cell receptor beta chains drawn from one sample of a study of beta chain features in type 1 diabetes. Generated by immunoSEQ multiplex PCR, the TCRdb table keeps only in-frame clones and is missing some. Found here are about 180,000 clones, about an eighth of them singletons; the top ten hold about 0.66%. The specimen sequenced was central memory CD4+ T cells from blood. The receptors derive from a woman between 18 and 29 years old in good health. CDR3s include the opening cysteine and the closing phenylalanine or tryptophan. The D gene is left open where the match is weak. Clone size is given for some rows only: seen once, a few or many times, or a class if the clone is expanded.

TRBD1,TRBV10-3,TRBJ2-6,once,18,CAISASGQSRSGANVLTF,TGTGCCATCAGTGCTTCGGGACAGAGCCGCTCTGGGGCCAACGTCCTGACTTTC
-,TRBV29-1,TRBJ1-1,few,16,CSVALRGHARGTEAFF,TGCAGCGTCGCCTTAAGAGGGCACGCCCGGGGGACTGAAGCTTTCTTT
TRBD2,TRBV2,TRBJ2-3,few,14,CASSSGRRTDTQYF,TGTGCCAGCAGTAGCGGGAGGAGGACAGATACGCAGTATTTT
TRBD2,TRBV19,TRBJ2-1,-,13,CASRWASGNEQFF,TGTGCCAGTAGATGGGCTAGCGGTAATGAGCAGTTCTTC
TRBD1,TRBV30,TRBJ2-6,-,21,CAWSPILSGTGFGSGANVLTF,TGTGCCTGGAGTCCGATCCTCTCCGGGACAGGGTTTGGCTCTGGGGCCAACGTCCTGACTTTC
TRBD1,TRBV7-3,TRBJ2-5,-,14,CASSLDRESETQYF,TGTGCCAGCAGCCTCGACAGGGAGTCAGAGACCCAGTACTTC
TRBD1,TRBV4-3,TRBJ2-5,-,16,CASSLTRTGGRETQYF,TGCGCCAGCAGCCTAACGAGGACAGGGGGCAGGGAGACCCAGTACTTC
-,TRBV30,TRBJ1-5,-,13,CAWSLQGNQPQHF,TGTGCCTGGAGCCTACAGGGTAATCAGCCCCAGCATTTT
TRBD2,TRBV30,TRBJ2-3,-,14,CAWRLAGGTDTQYF,TGTGCCTGGCGCCTAGCGGGGGGCACAGATACGCAGTATTTT
TRBD2,TRBV4-2,TRBJ2-1,few,15,CASSHLSGSRNEQFF,TGTGCCAGCAGCCACCTTAGCGGGAGTAGAAATGAGCAGTTCTTC
TRBD1,TRBV28,TRBJ2-7,-,14,CASSRDRGPNEQYF,TGTGCCAGCAGCCGGGACAGGGGGCCAAACGAGCAGTACTTC
TRBD1,TRBV14,TRBJ2-7,few,15,CASSQLGQGPYEQYF,TGTGCCAGCAGCCAACTGGGACAGGGGCCCTACGAGCAGTACTTC
-,TRBV7-6,TRBJ2-3,-,15,CASSPWAESTDTQYF,TGTGCCAGCAGCCCCTGGGCCGAAAGCACAGATACGCAGTATTTT
TRBD2,TRBV29-1,TRBJ2-1,-,13,CSVYRLAHNEQFF,TGCAGCGTTTATCGACTAGCCCACAATGAGCAGTTCTTC
TRBD2,TRBV6-5,TRBJ2-1,-,14,CASQPGLAYNEQFF,TGTGCCAGTCAACCGGGACTAGCCTACAATGAGCAGTTCTTC
-,TRBV15,TRBJ2-7,-,15,CATSNQVSGVHEQYF,TGTGCCACCAGCAACCAGGTATCCGGGGTGCACGAGCAGTACTTC
TRBD1,TRBV5-1,TRBJ2-5,few,15,CASSWMGQIQETQYF,TGCGCCAGCAGCTGGATGGGACAGATCCAAGAGACCCAGTACTTC
TRBD2,TRBV5-3,TRBJ2-1,-,15,CARSPGLAGYNEQFF,TGTGCCAGAAGCCCGGGACTAGCGGGCTACAATGAGCAGTTCTTC
TRBD2,TRBV28,TRBJ2-1,-,18,CASSFVRASGSLHNEQFF,TGTGCCAGCAGCTTCGTTAGGGCTAGCGGGAGTCTCCACAATGAGCAGTTCTTC
TRBD1,TRBV28,TRBJ2-4,few,17,CASSSLGDRVAKNIQYF,TGTGCCAGCAGTTCCCTCGGGGACAGGGTAGCCAAAAACATTCAGTACTTC
-,TRBV30,TRBJ1-1,-,12,CAWNQGNTEAFF,TGTGCCTGGAATCAGGGGAACACTGAAGCTTTCTTT
TRBD1,TRBV11-2,TRBJ1-5,-,16,CASSLSTGVRNQPQHF,TGTGCCAGCAGCCTTTCGACAGGGGTGCGCAATCAGCCCCAGCATTTT
-,TRBV7-2,TRBJ2-5,few,13,CASSSQGGETQYF,TGTGCCAGCAGCTCACAGGGTGGGGAGACCCAGTACTTC
TRBD2,TRBV5-1,TRBJ2-2,-,17,CASSSEGTSLNTGELFF,TGCGCCAGCAGTTCCGAAGGGACTAGCTTGAACACCGGGGAGCTGTTTTTT
-,TRBV10-3,TRBJ2-1,few,16,CAIGSTLGVGYNEQFF,TGTGCCATCGGAAGTACACTGGGAGTGGGTTACAATGAGCAGTTCTTC
TRBD1,TRBV29-1,TRBJ2-1,many,13,CSVRTGGYNEQFF,TGCAGCGTTAGGACAGGGGGATACAATGAGCAGTTCTTC
-,TRBV25-1,TRBJ1-2,few,14,CASSATGDVYGYTF,TGTGCCAGCAGTGCGACAGGAGACGTCTATGGCTACACCTTC
-,TRBV7-2,TRBJ1-4,-,12,CASSPYSEKLFF,TGTGCCAGCAGCCCGTACAGTGAAAAACTGTTTTTT
-,TRBV5-1,TRBJ2-7,-,14,CASSLGDSSYEQYF,TGCGCCAGCAGCTTGGGCGACAGCTCCTACGAGCAGTACTTC
TRBD2,TRBV30,TRBJ2-1,few,14,CAWSVLSGRAEQFF,TGTGCCTGGAGTGTACTTAGCGGGAGGGCCGAACAGTTCTTC
TRBD2,TRBV25-1,TRBJ2-1,-,15,CASSEDLAGDNEQFF,TGTGCCAGCAGTGAAGATCTAGCGGGGGACAATGAGCAGTTCTTC
-,TRBV2,TRBJ2-1,-,11,CASSLTTEQFF,TGTGCCAGCAGTCTAACTACCGAGCAGTTCTTC
-,TRBV5-6,TRBJ2-2,-,12,CASSVDRVELFF,TGTGCCAGCAGCGTTGACAGAGTGGAGCTGTTTTTT
-,TRBV5-1,TRBJ2-1,-,16,CASSSNRAVSYNEQFF,TGCGCCAGCAGCTCAAACAGGGCGGTCTCCTACAATGAGCAGTTCTTC
TRBD2,TRBV7-9,TRBJ2-1,-,19,CASSSFTRLAGVDYNEQFF,TGTGCCAGCAGCTCGTTTACCCGACTAGCGGGAGTTGACTACAATGAGCAGTTCTTC
TRBD1,TRBV2,TRBJ2-7,many,14,CASKRTGTSYEQYF,TGTGCCAGCAAAAGGACAGGGACCTCCTACGAGCAGTACTTC
TRBD2,TRBV5-1,TRBJ2-1,few,15,CASSSTSGRSNEQFF,TGCGCCAGCAGCTCTACTAGCGGGAGAAGCAATGAGCAGTTCTTC
TRBD1,TRBV5-1,TRBJ2-1,few,14,CASRIGQGNNEQFF,TGCGCCAGCAGGATTGGACAGGGGAACAATGAGCAGTTCTTC
TRBD2,TRBV15,TRBJ2-7,-,16,CATSRGDSLAGNEQYF,TGTGCCACCAGCAGAGGTGACAGCCTAGCGGGGAATGAGCAGTACTTC
TRBD2,TRBV11-2,TRBJ2-7,-,15,CASSQLAGLTYEQYF,TGTGCCAGCAGTCAATTAGCGGGGCTCACCTACGAGCAGTACTTC
-,TRBV9,TRBJ2-1,few,16,CASSVHERSSYNEQFF,TGTGCCAGCAGCGTACACGAGAGGAGCTCCTACAATGAGCAGTTCTTC
-,TRBV5-1,TRBJ2-4,-,16,CASSTGQTLAKNIQYF,TGCGCCAGCAGCACAGGACAGACCTTAGCCAAAAACATTCAGTACTTC
-,TRBV2,TRBJ2-2,-,13,CARDTSNTGELFF,TGTGCCAGGGACACTTCGAACACCGGGGAGCTGTTTTTT
-,TRBV25-1,TRBJ1-1,few,14,CASIAPTMNTEAFF,TGTGCCAGCATCGCCCCGACAATGAACACTGAAGCTTTCTTT
-,TRBV2,TRBJ2-1,few,15,CASSELVAPYNEQFF,TGTGCCAGCAGTGAATTAGTCGCCCCCTACAATGAGCAGTTCTTC
TRBD1,TRBV19,TRBJ2-1,-,15,CASSMGTGPSNEQFF,TGTGCCAGTAGTATGGGGACAGGGCCGAGCAATGAGCAGTTCTTC
TRBD2,TRBV18,TRBJ2-7,-,14,CASSLVAGDYEQYF,TGTGCCAGCTCACTAGTGGCGGGGGACTACGAGCAGTACTTC
TRBD1,TRBV27,TRBJ1-5,few,15,CASAIDRGPNQPQHF,TGTGCCAGCGCCATCGACAGGGGCCCCAATCAGCCCCAGCATTTT
-,TRBV5-6,TRBJ1-5,few,14,CASSGGDGVQPQHF,TGTGCCAGCAGCGGGGGCGACGGGGTTCAGCCCCAGCATTTT
-,TRBV30,TRBJ1-4,-,12,CAWSPGREKLFF,TGTGCCTGGAGTCCGGGGAGGGAAAAACTGTTTTTT
-,TRBV11-2,TRBJ2-1,few,14,CASSLGPGRNEQFF,TGTGCCAGCAGCTTAGGGCCAGGGAGGAATGAGCAGTTCTTC
TRBD1,TRBV2,TRBJ1-5,few,15,CASSDRGNSNQPQHF,TGTGCCAGCAGTGACAGGGGGAATAGCAATCAGCCCCAGCATTTT
TRBD1,TRBV30,TRBJ1-1,few,14,CASTGAGMNTEAFF,TGTGCCTCTACAGGGGCGGGGATGAACACTGAAGCTTTCTTT
TRBD2,TRBV19,TRBJ2-3,-,15,CASNRPGGITDTQYF,TGTGCCAGTAATAGGCCGGGAGGAATCACAGATACGCAGTATTTT
-,TRBV4-3,TRBJ2-7,-,15,CASSQEGQSSYEQYF,TGCGCCAGCAGCCAGGAAGGACAGAGCTCCTACGAGCAGTACTTC